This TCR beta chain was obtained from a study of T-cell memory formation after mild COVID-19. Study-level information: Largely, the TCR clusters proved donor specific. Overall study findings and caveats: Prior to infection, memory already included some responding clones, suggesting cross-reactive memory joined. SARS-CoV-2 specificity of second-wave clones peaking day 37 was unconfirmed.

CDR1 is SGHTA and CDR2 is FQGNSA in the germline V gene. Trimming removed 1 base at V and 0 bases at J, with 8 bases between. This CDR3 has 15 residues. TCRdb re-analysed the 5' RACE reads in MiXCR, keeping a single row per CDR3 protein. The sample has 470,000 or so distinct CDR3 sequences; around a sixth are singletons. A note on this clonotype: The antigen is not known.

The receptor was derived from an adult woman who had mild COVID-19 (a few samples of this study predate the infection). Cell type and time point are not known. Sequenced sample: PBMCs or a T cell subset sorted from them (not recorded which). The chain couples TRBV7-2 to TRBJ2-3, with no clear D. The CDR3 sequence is CASSLDGQSTDTQYF. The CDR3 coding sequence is TGTGCCAGCAGCTTAGACGGTCAAAGCACAGATACGCAGTATTTT.